The rows below give T cell receptor beta chains drawn from one sample of a study of OX40 agonist ivuxolimab in advanced cancers. This table comes from immunoSEQ multiplex PCR, and its TCRdb copy is limited to in-frame clones, with some not included. The sample includes about 86,000 clones, more than 80% of them seen just once. The source was CD4+ or CD8+ T cells sorted from blood, collected in a trial of the OX40 agonist ivuxolimab. The origin of the receptors is an adult with an advanced solid tumor such as melanoma, head and neck, liver or kidney cancer. CDR3s include the opening cysteine and the closing phenylalanine or tryptophan. A D gene is named only where the DNA matches it firmly. A row's size may be missing; if present it is once, few, many or a size class.

V	J	size	D	CDR3	DNA
TRBV7-9	TRBJ2-7	NA	TRBD1	CASSPRDRSAYEQYF	TGTGCCAGCAGCCCCAGGGACAGATCAGCCTACGAGCAGTACTTC
TRBV29-1	TRBJ2-1	NA	TRBD1	CSVSGTGAYNEQFF	TGCAGCGTGTCCGGGACAGGGGCCTACAATGAGCAGTTCTTC
TRBV30	TRBJ1-3	NA	NA	CAWTGGFATIYF	TGTGCCTGGACTGGGGGTTTTGCCACCATATATTTT
TRBV7-9	TRBJ2-3	NA	NA	CASSPPTGIRPQYF	TGTGCCAGCAGCCCCCCTACCGGCATACGCCCGCAGTATTTT
TRBV11-2	TRBJ1-2	NA	NA	CASSSTGSYGYTF	TGTGCCAGCAGCTCCACAGGGAGCTATGGCTACACCTTC
TRBV4-1	TRBJ2-2	NA	NA	CASSQQPHQTGELFF	TGCGCCAGCAGCCAACAGCCCCACCAGACCGGGGAGCTGTTTTTT
TRBV27	TRBJ1-1	once	NA	CASSLQGRLNTEAFF	TGTGCCAGCAGTTTACAAGGCAGGCTGAACACTGAAGCTTTCTTT
TRBV27	TRBJ1-6	NA	NA	CASSLSSNSPLHF	TGTGCCAGCAGTTTATCATCAAATTCACCCCTCCACTTT
TRBV18	TRBJ1-1	NA	TRBD1	CASSPGQGAEAFF	TGTGCCAGCTCACCAGGACAGGGGGCTGAAGCTTTCTTT
TRBV30	TRBJ2-7	NA	NA	CAWSVGSGSYEQYF	TGTGCCTGGAGTGTAGGTTCGGGATCCTACGAGCAGTACTTC
TRBV6-5	TRBJ1-1	NA	NA	CASGAHSGGTEAFF	TGTGCCAGCGGGGCCCACTCGGGGGGCACTGAAGCTTTCTTT
TRBV21-1	TRBJ2-7	NA	NA	CASSKGEFQGGSYEQYF	TGTGCCAGCAGCAAAGGCGAGTTTCAGGGGGGCTCCTACGAGCAGTACTTC
TRBV28	TRBJ1-1	once	NA	CASSLWDIPNTEAFF	TGTGCCAGCAGTTTATGGGACATACCGAACACTGAAGCTTTCTTT
TRBV6-5	TRBJ2-3	NA	NA	CASSSRTPTDTQYF	TGTGCCAGCAGTTCTCGAACTCCCACAGATACGCAGTATTTT
TRBV4-1	TRBJ2-5	once	TRBD1	CASSRDRDKETQYF	TGCGCCAGCAGCCGGGACAGGGATAAAGAGACCCAGTACTTC
TRBV27	TRBJ2-7	NA	NA	CASSFRGLYYEQYF	TGTGCCAGCAGTTTTAGGGGACTTTACTACGAGCAGTACTTC
TRBV9	TRBJ2-3	NA	NA	CASSGGLDTQYF	TGTGCCAGCAGCGGTGGGTTAGATACGCAGTATTTT
TRBV6-6	TRBJ2-7	NA	TRBD1	CASSYLTDRDFYEQYF	TGTGCCAGCAGTTACTTAACCGACAGGGATTTCTACGAGCAGTACTTC
TRBV7-2	TRBJ2-1	NA	NA	CASSLGDYGSFSYNEQFF	TGTGCCAGCAGCTTAGGAGATTACGGGAGTTTTTCCTACAATGAGCAGTTCTTC
TRBV5-1	TRBJ2-2	NA	NA	CASSFLTGLAATGELFF	TGCGCCAGCAGTTTTCTTACGGGCCTCGCCGCCACCGGGGAGCTGTTTTTT
TRBV7-3	TRBJ2-7	once	TRBD2	CASSLAGVGSQYF	TGTGCCAGCAGCTTGGCGGGAGTGGGATCGCAGTACTTC
TRBV5-6	TRBJ2-7	NA	NA	CASSRGTGYEQYF	TGTGCCAGCAGCCGGGGGACGGGCTACGAGCAGTACTTC
TRBV19	TRBJ1-2	NA	NA	CASTLGPNPNYGYTF	TGTGCCAGTACTTTAGGCCCCAACCCTAACTATGGCTACACCTTC
TRBV29-1	TRBJ1-1	NA	TRBD1	CSVDTHNRGREAFF	TGCAGCGTTGATACACACAACAGGGGGCGCGAAGCTTTCTTT
TRBV4-1	TRBJ2-7	NA	NA	CASSQEYFSYEQYF	TGCGCCAGCAGCCAAGAATATTTCTCCTACGAGCAGTACTTC
TRBV6-6	TRBJ1-5	NA	NA	CASSRTTGSNQPQHF	TGTGCCAGCAGTCGAACGACAGGTAGCAATCAGCCCCAGCATTTT
TRBV11-3	TRBJ2-1	NA	NA	CASSLRRQSSYNEQFF	TGTGCCAGCAGCTTACGGCGCCAGTCGTCCTACAATGAGCAGTTCTTC
TRBV2	TRBJ1-5	NA	NA	CASSEKGRENQPQHF	TGTGCCAGCAGTGAAAAGGGAAGGGAGAATCAGCCCCAGCATTTT
TRBV6-6	TRBJ2-7	NA	TRBD1	CASSPSTGGYEQYF	TGTGCCAGCAGTCCCTCGACAGGGGGGTACGAGCAGTACTTC
TRBV4-2	TRBJ1-1	NA	NA	CASSQDKQGGTEAFF	TGTGCCAGCAGCCAAGATAAACAGGGAGGGACTGAAGCTTTCTTT
TRBV7-2	TRBJ2-1	NA	TRBD2	CASSLEGPWTKRESHEQFF	TGTGCCAGCAGCTTAGAAGGCCCCTGGACTAAGCGGGAGAGTCATGAGCAGTTCTTC
TRBV19	TRBJ2-7	NA	NA	CASSPRAYSYEQYF	TGTGCCAGTAGCCCCCGGGCCTACAGCTACGAGCAGTACTTC
TRBV5-6	TRBJ1-2	once	NA	CASSRDIYGYTF	TGTGCCAGCAGCCGGGACATCTATGGCTACACCTTC
TRBV19	TRBJ1-1	NA	TRBD1	CASSPLKDRIRINTEAFF	TGTGCCAGTAGCCCTCTTAAGGACAGGATCCGAATCAACACTGAAGCTTTCTTT
TRBV10-2	TRBJ2-1	once	TRBD2	CASSETSGSQDEQFF	TGCGCCAGCAGTGAGACTAGCGGGAGTCAGGATGAGCAGTTCTTC
TRBV4-1	TRBJ1-5	once	NA	CASSQVSLGNQPQHF	TGCGCCAGCAGCCAAGTGTCCCTCGGCAATCAGCCCCAGCATTTT
TRBV5-6	TRBJ2-2	NA	TRBD1	CASSLWTGAVLGELFF	TGTGCCAGCAGCTTATGGACAGGGGCCGTCCTAGGGGAGCTGTTTTTT
TRBV30	TRBJ1-1	NA	NA	CAWSVQYPKAFF	TGTGCCTGGAGTGTACAGTATCCGAAAGCTTTCTTT
TRBV6-1	TRBJ2-7	NA	TRBD1	CASSDRGYEQYF	TGTGCCAGCAGCGACAGGGGCTACGAGCAGTACTTC
TRBV28	TRBJ1-1	once	NA	CAAGLEAGTEAFF	TGTGCCGCTGGGTTAGAGGCGGGCACTGAAGCTTTCTTT
TRBV6-5	TRBJ2-2	NA	NA	CASSYSATHGELFF	TGTGCCAGCAGTTACTCAGCGACCCACGGGGAGCTGTTTTTT
TRBV7-9	TRBJ1-1	NA	NA	CASSSPRENTEAFF	TGTGCCAGCAGCTCTCCTCGTGAGAACACTGAAGCTTTCTTT
TRBV13	TRBJ1-2	NA	NA	CASNIVRALATHYGYTF	TGTGCCAGCAACATTGTTAGGGCTCTCGCGACCCACTATGGCTACACCTTC
TRBV19	TRBJ1-3	few	NA	CASSSDGGSGNTIYF	TGTGCCAGTAGTTCCGACGGAGGCTCTGGAAACACCATATATTTT
TRBV18	TRBJ2-7	NA	NA	CASSLKKGSYEQYF	TGTGCCAGCTCACTGAAAAAGGGCTCCTACGAGCAGTACTTC
TRBV7-8	TRBJ2-4	NA	NA	CASSLTLAKNIQYF	TGTGCCAGCAGCTTAACCCTAGCCAAAAACATTCAGTACTTC
TRBV7-3	TRBJ2-7	NA	TRBD2	CASSPEVGGSYEQYF	TGTGCCAGCAGCCCCGAGGTGGGCGGGAGCTACGAGCAGTACTTC
TRBV19	TRBJ1-1	NA	NA	CASSSRQGRNTEAFF	TGTGCCAGTAGTAGCCGCCAGGGGCGGAACACTGAAGCTTTCTTT
TRBV4-1	TRBJ2-7	NA	NA	CASSQEEGLSSYEQYF	TGCGCCAGCAGCCAAGAGGAGGGGTTGAGCTCCTACGAGCAGTACTTC
TRBV5-1	TRBJ2-1	NA	TRBD1	CASRPTGEAYNEQFF	TGCGCCAGCAGGCCGACAGGGGAAGCCTACAATGAGCAGTTCTTC
TRBV30	TRBJ2-5	once	NA	CAWIPRDGQETQYF	TGTGCCTGGATTCCTAGGGACGGCCAAGAGACCCAGTACTTC
TRBV19	TRBJ1-1	once	NA	CASSTQGLTEAFF	TGTGCCAGTAGTACTCAGGGGTTAACTGAAGCTTTCTTT